The sequence of this T cell receptor (beta chain) was determined in a study of monozygotic twins with inflammatory bowel disease. Every donor provided one blood sample measuring approximately 2.5 ml. The study's findings and limits: The analysis yielded no support for one strong signal or clonotype associated with IBD. Fewer clonotypes were shared with others by IBD patients than by healthy twins, especially with disease activity.

About this clonotype itself: Its specificity is unknown.

After re-calling the 5' RACE reads, TCRdb lists one entry per CDR3 protein, DNA absent. This repertoire comprises some 200,000 distinct CDR3 sequences; its ten largest clones make up roughly 8%. The clonotype was recovered from a human donor with ulcerative colitis or Crohn's disease, or a healthy co-twin of an affected twin (not recorded which). The sequencing sample was made of blood.

CDR3 region: CSAHDRNEQFF. The chain carries TRBV20-1 and TRBJ2-1. CDR1 and CDR2 from the germline V gene are DFQATT and SNEGSKA (reference sequence). The CDR3 has 11 amino acids.